This T cell receptor (beta chain) was retrieved from a study of CXCR3-negative and CXCR3-positive naive CD8 T cells. General study results and limits: With respect to TRBV-TRBJ usage, naive CXCR3-negative and CXCR3-positive cells were similar; memory differed. CXCR3-positive naive cells carried more hydrophobic TRB CDR3s than CXCR3-negative ones.

Via 5' RACE with UMI labels, TRB cDNA libraries were prepared. Using the 5' RACE reads, TCRdb records one entry per CDR3 protein without DNA. The listing records around 10,000 distinct CDR3 sequences. This CDR3 region has 16 residues. Germline V gene data show CDR1 as MDHEN and CDR2 as SYDVKM. On this clonotype itself: Its antigen is still unknown.

The sorting of each CD8+ T cell subset was done in triplicate, at roughly 300,000 cells each. Within the CD8+ T cell compartment, naive cells were CD45RO-CCR7+CD27+CD95-. V gene TRBV28 combines with J gene TRBJ2-5; TCRdb selects TRBD2, and the lack of DNA leaves this call unchecked. Input material: naive CXCR3- CD8+ T cells from blood. The subset was: CD45RO-CCR7+CD27+CD95- naive CD8+ T cells lacking CXCR3 (TNR3-). The receptor's source is a human donor in good health. Some clones in this sample may be carry-over from other donors' samples. CDR3 amino acids: CASSLNRGRDQETQYF.